The next 24 T cell receptor beta chains were all read from a single sample in a study of cytomegalovirus exposure and HLA in healthy donors. Vbeta (60) and Jbeta (13) primers were used in the PCR. Clones were read by immunoSEQ multiplex PCR, and TCRdb kept only the in-frame ones, dropping some. In the table there are 150,000 or so clones, 80% to 85% of which are singletons. Sample: PBMCs. Receptors were obtained from a man younger than 40 in good health and CMV-seronegative.

In this sample, this clone turned up a few times. V and J are TRBV7-8 and TRBJ1-1; 10 bases match TRBD1. CDR3 size: 15 residues. The J segment lost 2 bases and the V segment lost 11 bases, leaving 11 bases of the junction unmatched. Germline V gene lookup returns CDR1 SGHVS and CDR2 FQNEAQ. The CDR3 loop is CASRERDRGNTEAFF. The CDR3 coding sequence is TGTGCCTCCCGAGAAAGGGACAGGGGAAACACTGAAGCTTTCTTT.

V usage is TRBV10-1 and J usage is TRBJ1-2, with D hard to call. This CDR3 contains 13 residues. V lost 3 bases and J 5 bases, leaving 10 bases between the germline ends. The V gene's germline CDR1 is WNHNN and CDR2 SYGVQD (reference sequence). CDR3 nucleotide sequence: TGCGCCAGCAGTGATCATGCAGATTATGGCTACACCTTC. This gives the protein CASSDHADYGYTF.

This clone was detected only once. The chain combines TRBV2 with TRBJ1-2; D unresolved. CDR3 length: 14 amino acids. V dropped 2 bases and J dropped 8 bases, with 15 bases sitting between them. Looked up from germline, CDR1 is SNHLY and CDR2 is FYNNEI. DNA for the CDR3: TGTGCCAGCAGTGAATCCCGATCCCCGGGGGGCTACACCTTC. Encoded protein: CASSESRSPGGYTF. Complete variable domain (other parts from reference TRBV2 and TRBJ1-2): EPEVTQTPSHQVTQMGQEVILRCVPISNHLYFYWYRQILGQKVEFLVSFYNNEISEKSEIFDDQFSVERPDGSNFTLKIRSTKLEDSAMYFCASSESRSPGGYTFGSGTRLTVV.

As DNA, the CDR3 is TGTGCCAGCAGCGTAGTCATGGAGGGAAATGCAACTAATGAAAAACTGTTTTTT. This encodes CASSVVMEGNATNEKLFF. The chain links TRBV9 to TRBJ1-4; D is uncertain. The CDR3 consists of 18 residues. Germline V gene lookup returns CDR1 SGDLS and CDR2 YYNGEE. V was pared by 0 bases and J by 0 bases, with 15 bases between.

V and J are TRBV7-9 and TRBJ2-7, with D hard to call. CDR3 length: 18 residues. Per germline, CDR1 SEHNR and CDR2 FQNEAQ (reference sequence). V lost 5 bases and J lost 2, with 25 bases in between. CDR3 loop: CASSQTVAREYPTYEQYF. As DNA, the CDR3 is TGTGCCAGCAGCCAGACGGTAGCTAGAGAGTATCCGACCTACGAGCAGTACTTC.

The chain employs TRBV19 and TRBJ1-1; 10 bases fit TRBD1. The CDR3 contains 15 residues. The V gene's germline CDR1 is LNHDA and CDR2 SQIVND (reference sequence). V dropped 5 bases and J dropped 1; count of bases not matched to a gene: 4. The CDR3 nucleotides are TGTGCCAGTAGTCCCCGGGACAGGGGGAACACTGAAGCTTTCTTT. As protein: CASSPRDRGNTEAFF.

The chain recombines TRBV10-3 with TRBJ2-3; TRBD1 agrees at 7 bases. V trimming: 9 bases; J trimming: 4 bases; junction bases outside the gene matches: 7. The CDR3 is made up of 13 amino acids. In germline, CDR1 is ENHRY, CDR2 SYGVKD. The CDR3 nucleotides read TGTGCCATTCGCCCGCAGGGGGCAGATACGCAGTATTTT. Translating it yields CAIRPQGADTQYF.

The chain uses TRBV14 and TRBJ2-5, with 7 positions matching TRBD1. Germline CDR1 is SGHDN and CDR2 is FVKESK. V lost 2 bases, J lost 6 bases, and 9 bases stayed unmatched. The CDR3 contains 15 residues. For the CDR3, the DNA is TGTGCCAGCAGCCAAATTTCCAGGGGGACGCAGACCCAGTACTTC. Its translation is CASSQISRGTQTQYF.

The rearrangement uses TRBV25-1 and TRBJ2-5, with D unclear. The last part of the DNA fits TRBJ2-7 better; the J call may be wrong. Germline V gene sequence: CDR1 MGHDK, CDR2 SYGVNS. The CDR3 loop spans 14 amino acids. As DNA, the CDR3 is TGTGCCAGCAGTGAATCCGCGGATACCTACGAGCAGTACTTC. This sequence encodes CASSESADTYEQYF.

This CDR3 is CAWGDRPEQYF. CDR3 DNA: TGTGCCTGGGGGGACAGACCTGAGCAGTACTTC. The chain carries TRBV30 and TRBJ2-5; 7 bases match TRBD1. V lost 5 bases, J lost 11 bases, and 8 bases stayed unmatched. The CDR3 covers 11 residues. Germline CDR1 and CDR2: GTSNPN and SVGIG (reference sequence).

V is TRBV5-1 and J is TRBJ2-2; 11 bases agree with TRBD2. This CDR3 region has 18 residues. J lost 5 bases, V lost 0 bases, and 9 bases had no gene match. From germline, CDR1 is SGHRS and CDR2 YFSETQ. The CDR3 protein is CASSLEASGGTETGELFF. Written as DNA, the CDR3 is TGCGCCAGCAGCTTGGAGGCTAGCGGGGGGACCGAAACCGGGGAGCTGTTTTTT.

This clone was seen only once. V usage is TRBV7-9 and J usage is TRBJ1-5; tentative D call: TRBD1 (6 bases). Germline CDR1 and CDR2: SEHNR and FQNEAQ (reference sequence). CDR3 length: 14 amino acids. V was pared by 0 bases and J by 10 bases, with 13 bases between. CDR3 amino acids: CASSLAGGGHPQHF. DNA for the CDR3: TGTGCCAGCAGCTTAGCGGGGGGGGGACACCCCCAGCATTTT.

Points on this clone: At one end, the junction sequence differs from germline, possibly due to a read error. This chain connects TRBV30 to TRBJ1-4; D is unresolved. CDR1 and CDR2 from the germline V gene are GTSNPN and SVGIG (reference sequence). This CDR3 is 13 amino acids long. The CDR3 DNA reads TGTGCCCGGAGTGAGCGCGTTAATGAAAAACTGTTTTTT. It yields the protein CARSERVNEKLFF.

The chain carries TRBV11-2 and TRBJ2-1; tentatively, D is TRBD2 (7 bases). The CDR3 covers 17 residues. Trimming took off 4 bases at V and 4 bases at J, with 20 bases between the two ends. From germline, CDR1 is SGHAT and CDR2 FQNNGV. The CDR3 loop is CASSSLGGRERYNEQFF. In DNA form, the CDR3 reads TGTGCCAGCAGCTCCCTGGGGGGGCGGGAGAGGTACAATGAGCAGTTCTTC.

About this clone: This sample also contains other DNA sequences that code for the same CDR3. J is TRBJ2-7 and V is TRBV19, with TRBD1 matching 8 bases. Per the germline V gene, CDR1 is LNHDA and CDR2 is SQIVND (reference sequence). The CDR3 has 14 residues. The V and J ends lost 4 bases and 2 bases, in that order; junction bases with no gene match: 4. The CDR3 loop reads CASSTRTGTYEQYF. CDR3 coding DNA: TGTGCCAGTAGTACTCGGACAGGGACCTACGAGCAGTACTTC.

This clone was counted only a few times. The rearrangement joins TRBV29-1 to TRBJ2-7, with TRBD2 identical over 14 bases. The CDR3 sequence is 15 residues long. Germline values: CDR1 SQVTM, CDR2 ANQGSEA. After removal of 6 bases from V and 4 bases from J, the junction contained 8 bases not matched to a gene. The chain's CDR3 is CSVTPGLAGVYEQYF. In nucleotides, the CDR3 is TGCAGCGTCACCCCGGGACTAGCGGGAGTATACGAGCAGTACTTC.

This clone has more than one count but fewer than ten. The V call is TRBV2, the J call TRBJ2-7, with D unresolved. V was cut by 1 base and J by 2 bases, with 6 bases left in between. The CDR3 is 13 residues long. The germline V gene encodes CDR1 SNHLY and CDR2 FYNNEI. The CDR3 sequence: CASSEVPAYEQYF. The CDR3 DNA reads as TGTGCCAGCAGTGAAGTCCCCGCCTACGAGCAGTACTTC.

The chain employs TRBV7-6 and TRBJ2-2; 9 bases agree with TRBD1. The trim removed 4 bases at V and 4 bases at J, leaving 7 bases unmatched. The CDR3 is 16 amino acids. CDR1 SGHVS and CDR2 FNYEAQ come from the germline V gene. The CDR3 DNA reads TGTGCCAGCAGCTCTGCCGGGACAGGGTTCACCGGGGAGCTGTTTTTT. Translated, it gives CASSSAGTGFTGELFF.

The genes are TRBV10-1 and TRBJ1-2, with 7 bases aligning to TRBD1. The CDR3 is 17 residues long. Losses at the gene ends were 5 bases for V and 4 bases for J; bases not matched to a gene: 16. Germline CDR1 and CDR2: WNHNN and SYGVQD (reference sequence). As DNA, the CDR3 is TGCGCCAGCAGTCGGGGACAGCGTGCGGGCTCAATCTATGGCTACACCTTC. It translates to CASSRGQRAGSIYGYTF.

The chain combines TRBV28 with TRBJ1-5; D gene unclear. The CDR3 is made up of 14 amino acids. V lost 8 bases to trimming and J lost 0 bases, with 11 bases between them. Germline V gives CDR1 MDHEN, CDR2 SYDVKM. The CDR3 sequence: CASRGKYSNQPQHF. The CDR3 DNA follows: TGTGCCAGCCGAGGTAAATATAGCAATCAGCCCCAGCATTTT.

In this sample, this clone turned up once. J is TRBJ2-2 and V is TRBV7-2, with D possibly being TRBD1 (7 bases). The CDR3 extends over 16 amino acids. CDR1 is SGHTA and CDR2 is FQGNSA in the germline V gene. V lost 3 bases, J lost 3 bases, and 14 bases lay in between. In DNA, the CDR3 is TGTGCCAGCAGCTTTTCGGCCAGGGGGGACACCGGGGAGCTGTTTTTT. Residues: CASSFSARGDTGELFF.

The rearrangement uses TRBV4-1 and TRBJ2-7, with a tentative D call TRBD1 (6 bases). The CDR3 is made up of 15 amino acids. V lost 6 bases to trimming and J lost 0 bases, with 15 bases between them. Germline V gene lookup returns CDR1 MGHRA and CDR2 YSYEKL. The CDR3 nucleotides read TGCGCCAGCAGTTTCGACAGGTCGAGCTCCTACGAGCAGTACTTC. Encoded protein: CASSFDRSSSYEQYF.

V gene TRBV10-3 combines with J gene TRBJ2-3, with 7 nucleotides matching TRBD1. The length of the CDR3 is 20 residues. Unmatched junction bases numbered 19, after V lost 0 bases and J lost 4 bases. Per germline, CDR1 ENHRY and CDR2 SYGVKD. CDR3 in DNA: TGTGCCATCAGTGAGTCGTACCCGAGGGCGACAGGGCTAAATTCAGATACGCAGTATTTT. Translated: CAISESYPRATGLNSDTQYF.

This clone has only a few counts. The chain combines TRBV5-4 with TRBJ2-3, with D possibly TRBD1 on 5 matching bases. The CDR3 length is 17 residues. V was clipped by 4 bases and J by 0 bases, with 18 bases between them. Germline V CDR1 and CDR2: SGHNT, YYREEE (reference sequence). The CDR3 nucleotides read TGTGCCAGCAGCAGGCAGGGTACTGGGCTTAGCACAGATACGCAGTATTTT. This translates into CASSRQGTGLSTDTQYF.